The source of this T cell receptor (beta chain) is a study of blood T cells in healthy people across ages (dated by TCRdb to 2014 to 2015). At the level of the whole study: In model experiments, template switching captured roughly one uniquely barcoded TCR beta cDNA molecule for every two T cells. Age-related changes in TCR beta repertoire diversity were measured in the study by deep sequencing normalized with unique cDNA molecular identifiers. Four age groups were formed from the donors: young (average about 17 years), middle-aged (more than 35), aged (about 68) and long-lived (roughly 88). Two additional independent replicas of 1 million unique cDNA reads from the same blood draw were analyzed for two donors (one aged 18 to 29 and one aged 80 or older). General conclusions and limits of the study: Observed TCR beta diversity per million T cells fell roughly linearly with age, and a significant reduction was already apparent by age about 36. The CMV infection status of donors was not known, potentially confounding age-related changes in expanded clonotypes. Observed TCR beta diversity correlated strongly with the percentage of naive T cells measured by flow cytometry. Since profiling was done on bulk unsorted PBMCs, naive and antigen-experienced compartments could not be conclusively compared. Compared with the aged group, more naive CD4+ T cells, fewer expanded clones and increased TCR diversity were shown by the long-lived group, suggesting age selection. Estimates of total diversity based on one million sequenced T cells were considered lower bounds and underestimates.

The library came from 5' RACE. These reads were obtained on an Illumina HiSeq 2500. The second PCR ran for about 6 to 11 cycles and used a J-beta primer mix along with a sample-barcoded 5' primer. A unique molecular identifier was introduced onto each TCR beta cDNA molecule by a template-switch 5' adaptor carrying 12 random nucleotides. Each sample yielded at least 3 million CDR3-containing paired-end reads. The Mint cDNA synthesis kit, primed by a TRBC-specific oligonucleotide, was used to synthesize first-strand cDNA from all RNA. All cDNA was treated with uracil-DNA glycosylase and then went through a first 18-cycle PCR with the universal primers M1SS and BC2_uni_R. On the authors' methods: Each sample was normalized by randomly selecting 1 million high-quality reads, each carrying a distinct molecular identifier. Instead of being binned into consensus sequences, reads with shared molecular identifiers were discarded. MiTCR, run with a Q25 quality threshold and the strictest error-elimination algorithm, handled CDR3 identification, clonotype clustering and error correction. A nonparametric unseen species model with Euler transformation was used to estimate a lower bound on total TCR beta diversity. The public reads were quality trimmed at Q25 with fastp and then assembled into clones with MiXCR by TCRdb, keeping productive beta chains. Identical CDR3 proteins give one entry, which carries the most common genes and DNA. The V and J calls come from TCRdb's annotation, not from the publication. In all, the sample holds 800,000 to 950,000 distinct CDR3 sequences, and approximately 32% of those were seen once. Clones ranked in the top ten supply 10% to 13% of the sample.

Points on this clonotype: Its antigen remains undetermined. Base qualities are missing; no much larger clone stands one base away.

Donors were a few dozen systemically healthy Caucasian individuals from Russia aged roughly 6 to 90 years. Approximately 11 milliliters of peripheral blood were drawn from each donor into EDTA-treated Vacutainer tubes. PBMCs were isolated by Ficoll-Paque density-gradient centrifugation, with at least 6 million obtained per sample. Trizol reagent was used to extract total RNA from the PBMCs, yielding at least 6 micrograms per sample. The percentages of naive CD45RAhigh/CD27high T cells were determined by flow cytometry on a PBMC aliquot from every donor. Ends trimmed: V by 3 bases, J by 8 bases; bases unmatched to a gene: 4. The germline V gene gives CDR1 as MDHEN and CDR2 as SYDVKM. The CDR3 holds 14 amino acids from the cysteine to the phenylalanine. Only the CDR3 DNA is retained, 42 bases long and in frame from the first base. These data were also reused for a study on T cells of mothers and their children. The second study's authors report: Nine systemically healthy Caucasian individuals, comprising three mothers and their six children, were included as donors. cDNA synthesis used all of the extracted RNA, with roughly 1.5 ug of RNA in each 15 ul reaction. In the second PCR, the M1S primer added sample barcodes and 2-4 random nucleotides. Each mother yielded over 9.5 million TCR beta CDR3 reads and each child 3 million or so reads. TCR recombination output is similarly shaped by thymic selection in related and unrelated pairs, with a minor effect exerted by inherited differences. Related mother-child pairs always showed normalized repertoire overlap that was slightly higher than in unrelated mother-child pairs, though the difference was never significant. No persistent microchimeric T cell clones were detected, at a sensitivity of approximately 100 clones per million clonotypes. To look for features that set related mother-child pairs apart from unrelated individuals, the researchers ran deep NGS to compare the TCR beta repertoires of mothers and children. The mean age was roughly 44 +/- 4 years for the mothers and approximately 11 +/- 4 years for the children. Libraries were sequenced on Illumina HiSeq 2000 with 100+100 nt paired-end reads after adapter ligation with NEBNext reagents. To avoid cross-contamination, the mother libraries and the child libraries were prepared a month apart and sequenced in separate runs. For each donor, between about 450,000 and 2,300,000 distinct TCR beta clonotypes were identified. Naive TCR beta clonotypes were estimated from low-frequency clonotypes matched to each donor's FACS-determined naive share, without sorting.

The rearrangement combines TRBV28 with TRBJ1-6; 7 central nucleotides agree with TRBD1. The clonotype originates from a woman aged 40-49 years in good health. The material sequenced was blood. The DNA sequence is TGTGCCAGCAGTTTGTGGCAGGGGGATTCACCCCTCCACTTT. Protein translation: CASSLWQGDSPLHF.